These T cell receptor beta chains were read from a single sample in a study of T cell responses to AZD1222 COVID-19 vaccine. The data were produced by immunoSEQ multiplex PCR, yet TCRdb's version contains in-frame clones alone and is incomplete. The sample records about 140,000 clones, 80% to 95% being singletons. This specimen consisted of peripheral blood, obtained 28 days after the second AZD1222 dose. All receptors come from an adult who received the AZD1222 COVID-19 vaccine. CDR3s include the opening cysteine and the closing phenylalanine or tryptophan. The order of the fields is D gene, J gene, V gene, clone size, CDR3 DNA, CDR3 protein. A D gene is named only where the DNA matches it firmly. For some rows the clone size is stated as once, few or many, or as a class when expanded; others skip it.

d_call: TRBD2; j_call: TRBJ2-1; v_call: TRBV19; clone_size: -; cdr3_nt: TGTGCCAGTTCTAGAGCGGGAGTTCGTCACAATGAGCAGTTCTTC; cdr3_aa: CASSRAGVRHNEQFF
d_call: -; j_call: TRBJ2-6; v_call: TRBV18; clone_size: -; cdr3_nt: TGTGCCAGCTCACCGGGAAGGCTCCTGACTGGGGCCAACGTCCTGACTTTC; cdr3_aa: CASSPGRLLTGANVLTF
d_call: -; j_call: TRBJ2-7; v_call: TRBV15; clone_size: -; cdr3_nt: TGTGCCACCAGCAGAGACCCTAAATACGAGCAGTACTTC; cdr3_aa: CATSRDPKYEQYF
d_call: -; j_call: TRBJ2-3; v_call: TRBV18; clone_size: -; cdr3_nt: TGTGCCAGCTCACCCGGCAACACAGATACGCAGTATTTT; cdr3_aa: CASSPGNTDTQYF
d_call: TRBD1; j_call: TRBJ1-2; v_call: TRBV18; clone_size: -; cdr3_nt: TGTGCCAGCCGTGCGACAGGGGATGGCTACACCTTC; cdr3_aa: CASRATGDGYTF
d_call: TRBD1; j_call: TRBJ2-7; v_call: TRBV5-1; clone_size: -; cdr3_nt: TGCGCCAGCAGCCCACAGGGGCCCCCCTACGAGCAGTACTTC; cdr3_aa: CASSPQGPPYEQYF
d_call: TRBD2; j_call: TRBJ2-7; v_call: TRBV2; clone_size: once; cdr3_nt: TGTGCCAGCAGTGAAGATGTGGCTAGCGGAGCCTACGAGCAGTACTTC; cdr3_aa: CASSEDVASGAYEQYF
d_call: -; j_call: TRBJ2-1; v_call: TRBV11-3; clone_size: -; cdr3_nt: TGTGCCAGCAGCTTAGGGGTAGGATACAATGAGCAGTTCTTC; cdr3_aa: CASSLGVGYNEQFF
d_call: -; j_call: TRBJ1-1; v_call: TRBV2; clone_size: -; cdr3_nt: TGTGCCAGTCTACCAGAGAACACTGAAGCTTTCTTT; cdr3_aa: CASLPENTEAFF
d_call: -; j_call: TRBJ1-1; v_call: TRBV27; clone_size: -; cdr3_nt: TGTGCCAGCAGACCAGGGTTTCGGATGAACACTGAAGCTTTCTTT; cdr3_aa: CASRPGFRMNTEAFF
d_call: TRBD1; j_call: TRBJ2-1; v_call: TRBV6-5; clone_size: -; cdr3_nt: TGTGCCAGCGCCAGGACAGGGTACGACAATGAGCAGTTCTTC; cdr3_aa: CASARTGYDNEQFF
d_call: -; j_call: TRBJ1-1; v_call: TRBV5-1; clone_size: -; cdr3_nt: TGCGCCAGCAGCTTGTCTCCATCGGTGGGGAGGGGCACTGAAGCTTTCTTT; cdr3_aa: CASSLSPSVGRGTEAFF
d_call: -; j_call: TRBJ1-2; v_call: TRBV4-1; clone_size: -; cdr3_nt: TGCGCCAGCAGCCCCCACCCCGGAGGGGCACTAGCCGTAGAGGGTGGCTACACCTTC; cdr3_aa: CASSPHPGGALAVEGGYTF
d_call: TRBD2; j_call: TRBJ2-2; v_call: TRBV6-6; clone_size: -; cdr3_nt: TGTGCCAGCAGATCCCTAGCGGGCGGGTACACCGGGGAGCTGTTTTTT; cdr3_aa: CASRSLAGGYTGELFF
d_call: TRBD2; j_call: TRBJ2-3; v_call: TRBV5-4; clone_size: -; cdr3_nt: TGTGCCAGCAGCTTGACGGGGGGGCAGCCAGATACGCAGTATTTT; cdr3_aa: CASSLTGGQPDTQYF
d_call: TRBD1; j_call: TRBJ1-2; v_call: TRBV4-3; clone_size: -; cdr3_nt: TGCGCCAGCAGCCAAGAGAGGGGGCGCCATGGCTACACCTTC; cdr3_aa: CASSQERGRHGYTF
d_call: TRBD2; j_call: TRBJ2-2; v_call: TRBV6-1; clone_size: -; cdr3_nt: TGTGCCAGCAGTGAACTAGCGGGGGCGATCTGGGAGCTGTTTTTT; cdr3_aa: CASSELAGAIWELFF
d_call: -; j_call: TRBJ1-4; v_call: TRBV18; clone_size: -; cdr3_nt: TGTGCCAGCTCACCGACCGTGGTGCCGTCAGCTAATGAAAAACTGTTTTTT; cdr3_aa: CASSPTVVPSANEKLFF
d_call: -; j_call: TRBJ1-4; v_call: TRBV11-1; clone_size: -; cdr3_nt: TGTGCCAGCACATTTTGGAAAACTGTTTTT; cdr3_aa: CASTFWKTVF
d_call: TRBD1; j_call: TRBJ1-4; v_call: TRBV15; clone_size: once; cdr3_nt: TGTGCCACCAGCAGAGGACTCATTTCCGGGACAGGGAATAATGAAAAACTGTTTTTT; cdr3_aa: CATSRGLISGTGNNEKLFF
d_call: -; j_call: TRBJ2-1; v_call: TRBV5-5; clone_size: -; cdr3_nt: TGTGCCAGCAGCTTGGTGGTTGACACCCAAAAAAGGTATGAGCAGTTCTTC; cdr3_aa: CASSLVVDTQKRYEQFF
d_call: -; j_call: TRBJ1-2; v_call: TRBV19; clone_size: -; cdr3_nt: TGTGCCAGCCAGGACAGTCTCTATGGCTACACCTTC; cdr3_aa: CASQDSLYGYTF
d_call: TRBD1; j_call: TRBJ1-1; v_call: TRBV6-5; clone_size: few; cdr3_nt: TGTGCCACTTCGACAGGGTGGGCCACTGAAGCTTTCTTT; cdr3_aa: CATSTGWATEAFF
d_call: TRBD2; j_call: TRBJ2-7; v_call: TRBV13; clone_size: once; cdr3_nt: TGTGCCAGCAGTTCGACTAGCGGGAGTCGGTACGAGCAGTACTTC; cdr3_aa: CASSSTSGSRYEQYF
d_call: -; j_call: TRBJ1-5; v_call: TRBV4-1; clone_size: -; cdr3_nt: TGCGCCAGCAGCCCGGGAGGACAGATCGTCTGGCCCCAGCATTTT; cdr3_aa: CASSPGGQIVWPQHF
d_call: TRBD1; j_call: TRBJ1-4; v_call: TRBV3-1/TRBV3-2; clone_size: -; cdr3_nt: TGTGCCAGCAGCCAAGCAACAGGGGGCTATGAGGAAAAACTGTTTTTT; cdr3_aa: CASSQATGGYEEKLFF
d_call: TRBD1; j_call: TRBJ1-1; v_call: TRBV9; clone_size: -; cdr3_nt: TGTGCCAGCAGCGAAGGGACAGGGTCGACCACTGAAGCTTTCTTT; cdr3_aa: CASSEGTGSTTEAFF
d_call: TRBD1; j_call: TRBJ2-7; v_call: TRBV2; clone_size: -; cdr3_nt: TGTGCCAGCACCGGACAGGGGAGGTTGGACGAGCAGTACTTC; cdr3_aa: CASTGQGRLDEQYF
d_call: -; j_call: TRBJ2-1; v_call: TRBV21-1; clone_size: -; cdr3_nt: TGTGCCAGAGGACTAGCGGCAAACAATGAGCAGTTCTTC; cdr3_aa: CARGLAANNEQFF
d_call: -; j_call: TRBJ1-1; v_call: TRBV7-2; clone_size: -; cdr3_nt: TGTGCCAGCAGCTTAGTCAGAAACACTGAAGCTTTCTTT; cdr3_aa: CASSLVRNTEAFF
d_call: -; j_call: TRBJ1-2; v_call: TRBV6-6; clone_size: -; cdr3_nt: TGTGCCAGCAGTTCCACGGGAGCCCGGTATGGCTACACCTTC; cdr3_aa: CASSSTGARYGYTF
d_call: -; j_call: TRBJ1-2; v_call: TRBV5-1; clone_size: once; cdr3_nt: TGCGCCAGCAGCTTGGGGGGTAGTGGCTACACCTTC; cdr3_aa: CASSLGGSGYTF
d_call: -; j_call: TRBJ1-1; v_call: TRBV7-9; clone_size: -; cdr3_nt: TGTGCCAGCAGCTGGTCACCGAACACTGAAGCTTTCTTT; cdr3_aa: CASSWSPNTEAFF
d_call: -; j_call: TRBJ2-3; v_call: TRBV6-2/TRBV6-3; clone_size: -; cdr3_nt: TGTGCCAGCAGTTACTCGAGTTGGGGTCCAGATACGCAGTATTTT; cdr3_aa: CASSYSSWGPDTQYF
d_call: TRBD1; j_call: TRBJ1-2; v_call: TRBV5-4; clone_size: -; cdr3_nt: TGTGCCAGCAGTCCTCCCGGGACAGGAGGCGGCTACACCTTC; cdr3_aa: CASSPPGTGGGYTF
d_call: -; j_call: TRBJ2-7; v_call: TRBV5-6; clone_size: -; cdr3_nt: TGTGCCAGCAGCTTGGGACAGGGACTGGGGGAGCAGTACTTC; cdr3_aa: CASSLGQGLGEQYF
d_call: -; j_call: TRBJ1-4; v_call: TRBV19; clone_size: few; cdr3_nt: TGTGCCAGTAGTACGTCCGCGGCTAATGAAAAACTGTTTTTT; cdr3_aa: CASSTSAANEKLFF
d_call: -; j_call: TRBJ2-5; v_call: TRBV19; clone_size: -; cdr3_nt: TGTGCCAGTAGTGTTCGGGGCCAAGAGACCCAGTACTTC; cdr3_aa: CASSVRGQETQYF